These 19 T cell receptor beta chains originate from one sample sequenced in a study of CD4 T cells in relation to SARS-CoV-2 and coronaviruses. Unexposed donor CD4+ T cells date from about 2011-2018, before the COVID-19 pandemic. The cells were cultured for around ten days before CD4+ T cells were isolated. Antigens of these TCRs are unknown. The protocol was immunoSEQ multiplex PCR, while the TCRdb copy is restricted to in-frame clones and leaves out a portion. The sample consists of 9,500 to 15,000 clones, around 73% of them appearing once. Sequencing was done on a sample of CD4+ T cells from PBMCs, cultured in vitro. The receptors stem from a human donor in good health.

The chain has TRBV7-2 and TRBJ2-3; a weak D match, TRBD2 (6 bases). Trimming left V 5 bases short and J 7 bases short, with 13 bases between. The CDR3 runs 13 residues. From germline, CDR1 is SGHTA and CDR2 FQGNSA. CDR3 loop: CASSETGLYTQYF. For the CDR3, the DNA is TGTGCCAGCAGCGAAACGGGACTCTATACGCAGTATTTT.

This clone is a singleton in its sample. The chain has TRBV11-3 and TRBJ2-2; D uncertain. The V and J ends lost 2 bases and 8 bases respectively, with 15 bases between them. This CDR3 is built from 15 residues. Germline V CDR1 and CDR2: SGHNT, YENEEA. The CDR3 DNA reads TGTGCCAGCAGCTTATGGTCGGGCCCAGGAGGGGAGCTGTTTTTT. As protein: CASSLWSGPGGELFF.

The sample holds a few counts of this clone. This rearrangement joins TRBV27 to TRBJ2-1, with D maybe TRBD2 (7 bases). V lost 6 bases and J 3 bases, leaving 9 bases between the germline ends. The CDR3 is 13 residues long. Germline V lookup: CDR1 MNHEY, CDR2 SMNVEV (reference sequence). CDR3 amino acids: CASRRGGYNEQFF. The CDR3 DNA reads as TGTGCCAGCAGGAGGGGGGGCTACAATGAGCAGTTCTTC.

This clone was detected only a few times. CDR3 DNA sequence: TGCGCCAGTCGGATAGCGCCTCTTAGGGATGAGCAGTTCTTC. As protein: CASRIAPLRDEQFF. The chain joins TRBV4-1 to TRBJ2-1; perhaps TRBD2 as D (5 bases). The CDR3 totals 14 residues. The V gene's germline CDR1 is MGHRA and CDR2 YSYEKL. Trimming took 9 bases from V and 8 from J, leaving 20 bases between them.

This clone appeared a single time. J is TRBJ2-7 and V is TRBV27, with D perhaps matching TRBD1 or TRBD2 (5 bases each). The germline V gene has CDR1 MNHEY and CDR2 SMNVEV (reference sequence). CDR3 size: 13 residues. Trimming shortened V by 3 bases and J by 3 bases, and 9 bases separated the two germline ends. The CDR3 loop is CASSFRDLYEQYF. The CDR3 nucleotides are TGTGCCAGCAGTTTCCGGGACCTCTACGAGCAGTACTTC.

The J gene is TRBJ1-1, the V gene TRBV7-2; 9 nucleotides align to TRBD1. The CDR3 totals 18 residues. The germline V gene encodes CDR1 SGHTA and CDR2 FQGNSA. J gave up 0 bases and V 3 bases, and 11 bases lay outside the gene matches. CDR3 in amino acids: CASSFLPGTGLMNTEAFF. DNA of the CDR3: TGTGCCAGCAGCTTTTTGCCCGGGACAGGGCTAATGAACACTGAAGCTTTCTTT.

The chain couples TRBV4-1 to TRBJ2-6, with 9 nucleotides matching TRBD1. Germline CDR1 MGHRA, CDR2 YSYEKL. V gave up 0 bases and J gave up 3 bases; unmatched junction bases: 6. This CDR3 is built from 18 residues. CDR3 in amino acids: CASSQDSTGGFGANVLTF. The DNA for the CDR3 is TGCGCCAGCAGCCAAGACAGCACAGGGGGCTTTGGGGCCAACGTCCTGACTTTC.

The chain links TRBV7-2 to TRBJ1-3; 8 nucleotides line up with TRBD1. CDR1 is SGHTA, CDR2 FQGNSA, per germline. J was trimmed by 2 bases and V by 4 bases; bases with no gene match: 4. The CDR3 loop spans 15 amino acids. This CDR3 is CASSSTGEAGNTIYF. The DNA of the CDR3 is TGTGCCAGCAGCTCGACAGGGGAAGCTGGAAACACCATATATTTT. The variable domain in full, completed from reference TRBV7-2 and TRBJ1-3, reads GAGVSQSPSNKVTEKGKDVELRCDPISGHTALYWYRQSLGQGLEFLIYFQGNSAPDKSGLPSDRFSAERTGGSVSTLTIQRTQQEDSAVYLCASSSTGEAGNTIYFGEGSWLTVV.

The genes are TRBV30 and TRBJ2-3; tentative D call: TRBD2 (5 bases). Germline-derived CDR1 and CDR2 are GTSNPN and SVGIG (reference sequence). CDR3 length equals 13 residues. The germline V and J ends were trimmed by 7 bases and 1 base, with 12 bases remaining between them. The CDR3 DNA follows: TGTGCCTTCCAGAGGGCCCGCACAGATACGCAGTATTTT. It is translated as CAFQRARTDTQYF.

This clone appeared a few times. DNA for the CDR3: TGTGCCAGTAGTTCAATCATGAACACTGAAGCTTTCTTT. Translated, it gives CASSSIMNTEAFF. The J gene is TRBJ1-1, the V gene TRBV19; D ambiguous. Trimming cost V 5 bases and J 0 bases, with 7 bases left between them. The CDR3 contains 13 residues. Germline V gives CDR1 LNHDA, CDR2 SQIVND (reference sequence).

CDR3 sequence (DNA): TGCGCCAGCAGCCAAGATCGACCAGCGACGGCGAACACCGGGGAGCTGTTTTTT. It codes for CASSQDRPATANTGELFF. The chain employs TRBV4-3 and TRBJ2-2; D unresolved. Germline loops: CDR1 LGHNA, CDR2 YSLEER. The CDR3 is made up of 18 amino acids. Trimming cost V 0 bases and J 0 bases, with 14 bases left between them.

The CDR3 region is CASSLELVGEQFF. CDR3 nucleotide sequence: TGCGCCAGCAGCCTAGAACTAGTCGGTGAGCAGTTCTTC. The rearrangement links TRBV5-1 to TRBJ2-1; D may be TRBD2 (5 bases). Germline V gene data show CDR1 as SGHRS and CDR2 as YFSETQ. Trimming took 4 bases from V and 9 from J, leaving 14 bases between them. The CDR3 is 13 amino acids.

Here the CDR3 reads CASSWLGDTEAFF. The CDR3 nucleotides are TGTGCCAGTAGTTGGCTGGGGGACACTGAAGCTTTCTTT. The chain uses TRBV19 and TRBJ1-1; D perhaps matches TRBD1 (5 bases). Germline loops: CDR1 LNHDA, CDR2 SQIVND (reference sequence). The CDR3 totals 13 residues. Trimming removed 5 bases from V and 3 bases from J, with 10 bases in between.

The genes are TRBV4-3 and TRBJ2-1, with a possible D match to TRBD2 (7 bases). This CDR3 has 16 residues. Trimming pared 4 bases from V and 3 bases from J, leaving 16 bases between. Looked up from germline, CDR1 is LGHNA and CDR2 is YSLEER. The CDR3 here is CASSLSAGHLYNEQFF. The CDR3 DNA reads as TGCGCCAGCAGCCTCTCAGCGGGACACCTCTACAATGAGCAGTTCTTC.

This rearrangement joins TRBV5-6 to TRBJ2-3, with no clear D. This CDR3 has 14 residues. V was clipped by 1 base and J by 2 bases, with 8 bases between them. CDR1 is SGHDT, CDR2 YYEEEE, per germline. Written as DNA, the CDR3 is TGTGCCAGCAGCTTGATTACTAACACAGATACGCAGTATTTT. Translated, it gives CASSLITNTDTQYF.

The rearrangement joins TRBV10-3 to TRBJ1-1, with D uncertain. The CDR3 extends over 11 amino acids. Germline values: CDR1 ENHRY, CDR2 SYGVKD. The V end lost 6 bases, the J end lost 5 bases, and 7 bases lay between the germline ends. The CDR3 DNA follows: TGTGCCATCAGGGTGGATACTGAAGCTTTCTTT. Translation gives CAIRVDTEAFF.

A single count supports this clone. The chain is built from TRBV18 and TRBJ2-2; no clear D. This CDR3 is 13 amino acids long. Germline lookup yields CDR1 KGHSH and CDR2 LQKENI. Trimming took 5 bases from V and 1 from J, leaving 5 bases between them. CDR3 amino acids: CASSSGNTGELFF. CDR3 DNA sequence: TGTGCCAGCTCATCTGGGAACACCGGGGAGCTGTTTTTT.

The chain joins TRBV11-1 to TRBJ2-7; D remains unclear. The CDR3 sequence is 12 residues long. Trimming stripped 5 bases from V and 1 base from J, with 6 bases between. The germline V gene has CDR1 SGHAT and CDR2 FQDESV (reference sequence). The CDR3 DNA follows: TGTGCCAGCAGCCGCGATTCCTACGAGCAGTACTTC. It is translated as CASSRDSYEQYF. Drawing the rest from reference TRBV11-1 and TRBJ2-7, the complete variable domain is EAEVAQSPRYKITEKSQAVAFWCDPISGHATLYWYRQILGQGPELLVQFQDESVVDDSQLPKDRFSAERLKGVDSTLKIQPAELGDSAMYLCASSRDSYEQYFGPGTRLTVT.

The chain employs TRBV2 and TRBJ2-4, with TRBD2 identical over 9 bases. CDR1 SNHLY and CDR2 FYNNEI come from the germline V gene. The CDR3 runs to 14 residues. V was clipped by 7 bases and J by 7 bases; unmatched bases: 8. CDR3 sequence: CASTQRGARNIQYF. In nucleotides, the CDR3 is TGTGCCAGCACCCAGCGGGGGGCCCGCAACATTCAGTACTTC.